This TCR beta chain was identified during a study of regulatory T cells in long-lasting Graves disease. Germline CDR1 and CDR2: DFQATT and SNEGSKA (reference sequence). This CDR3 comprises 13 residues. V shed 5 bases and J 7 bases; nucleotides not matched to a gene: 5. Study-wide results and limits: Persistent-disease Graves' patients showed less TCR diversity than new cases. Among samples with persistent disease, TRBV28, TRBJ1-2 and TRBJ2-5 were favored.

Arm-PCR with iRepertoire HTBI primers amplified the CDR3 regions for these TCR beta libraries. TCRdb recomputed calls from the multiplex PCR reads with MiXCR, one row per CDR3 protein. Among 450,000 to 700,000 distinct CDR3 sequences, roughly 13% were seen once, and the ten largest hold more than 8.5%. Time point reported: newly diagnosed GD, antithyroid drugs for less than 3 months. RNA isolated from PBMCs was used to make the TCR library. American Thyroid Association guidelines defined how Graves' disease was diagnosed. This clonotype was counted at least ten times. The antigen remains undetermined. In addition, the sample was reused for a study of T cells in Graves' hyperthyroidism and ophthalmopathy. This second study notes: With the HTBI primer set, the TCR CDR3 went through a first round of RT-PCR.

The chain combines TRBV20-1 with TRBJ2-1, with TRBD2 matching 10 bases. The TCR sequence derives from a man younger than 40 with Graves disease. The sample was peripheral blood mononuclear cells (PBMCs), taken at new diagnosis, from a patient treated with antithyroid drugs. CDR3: CSAPSLAGNEQFF. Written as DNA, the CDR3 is TGCAGTGCTCCCTCACTAGCGGGAAATGAGCAGTTCTTC.